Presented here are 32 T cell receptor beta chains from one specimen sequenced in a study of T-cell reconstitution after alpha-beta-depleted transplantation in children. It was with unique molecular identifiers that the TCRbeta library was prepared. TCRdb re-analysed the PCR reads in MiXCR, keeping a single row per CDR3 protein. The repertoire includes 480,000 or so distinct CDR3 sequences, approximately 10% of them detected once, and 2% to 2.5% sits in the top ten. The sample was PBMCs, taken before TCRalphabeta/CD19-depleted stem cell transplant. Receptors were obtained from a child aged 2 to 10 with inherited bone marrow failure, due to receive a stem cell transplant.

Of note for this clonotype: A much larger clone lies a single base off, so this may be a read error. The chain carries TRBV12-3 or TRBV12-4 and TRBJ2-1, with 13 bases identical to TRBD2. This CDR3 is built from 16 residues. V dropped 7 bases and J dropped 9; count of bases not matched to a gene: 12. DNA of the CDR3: TGTGCCAGCACCCTATTCGGACTAGCGGGAGCTCTTGAGCAGTTCTTC. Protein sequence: CASTLFGLAGALEQFF.

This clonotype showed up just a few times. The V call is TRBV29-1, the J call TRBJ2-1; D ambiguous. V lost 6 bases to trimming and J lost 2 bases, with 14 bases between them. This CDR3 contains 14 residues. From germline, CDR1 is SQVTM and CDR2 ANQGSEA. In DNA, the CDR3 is TGCAGCGTGGCCCCGCGAAACACCTACAATGAGCAGTTCTTC. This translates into CSVAPRNTYNEQFF.

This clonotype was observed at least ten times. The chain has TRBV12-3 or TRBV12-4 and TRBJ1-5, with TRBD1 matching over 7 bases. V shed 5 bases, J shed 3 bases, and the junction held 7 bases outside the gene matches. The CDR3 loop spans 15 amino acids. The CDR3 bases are TGTGCCAGCAGTCAGCTTGACAGGGTCAATCAGCCCCAGCATTTT. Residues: CASSQLDRVNQPQHF.

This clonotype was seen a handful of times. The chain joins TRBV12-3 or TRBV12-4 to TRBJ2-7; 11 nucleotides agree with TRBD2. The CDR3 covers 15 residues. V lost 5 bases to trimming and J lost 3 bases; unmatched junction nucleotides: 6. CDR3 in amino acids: CASSGPGTSGYEQYF. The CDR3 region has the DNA TGTGCCAGCAGTGGCCCGGGGACTAGCGGCTACGAGCAGTACTTC.

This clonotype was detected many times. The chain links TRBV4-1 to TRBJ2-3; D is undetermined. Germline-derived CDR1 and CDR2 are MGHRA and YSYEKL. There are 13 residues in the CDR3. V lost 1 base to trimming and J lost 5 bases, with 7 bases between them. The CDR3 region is CASSQVPRDTQYF. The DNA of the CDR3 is TGCGCCAGCAGCCAAGTCCCTAGAGATACGCAGTATTTT.

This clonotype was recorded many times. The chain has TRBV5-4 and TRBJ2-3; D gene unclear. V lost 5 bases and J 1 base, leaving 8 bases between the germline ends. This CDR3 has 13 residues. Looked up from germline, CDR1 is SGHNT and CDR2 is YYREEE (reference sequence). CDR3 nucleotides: TGTGCCAGCAGTTCTTGGGGCACAGATACGCAGTATTTT. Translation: CASSSWGTDTQYF.

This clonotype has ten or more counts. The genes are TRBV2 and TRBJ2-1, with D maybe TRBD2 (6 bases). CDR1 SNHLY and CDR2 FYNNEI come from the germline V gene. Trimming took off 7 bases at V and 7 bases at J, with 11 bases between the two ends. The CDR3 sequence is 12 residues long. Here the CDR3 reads CASTGGHNEQFF. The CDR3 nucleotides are TGTGCCAGCACCGGAGGGCATAATGAGCAGTTCTTC.

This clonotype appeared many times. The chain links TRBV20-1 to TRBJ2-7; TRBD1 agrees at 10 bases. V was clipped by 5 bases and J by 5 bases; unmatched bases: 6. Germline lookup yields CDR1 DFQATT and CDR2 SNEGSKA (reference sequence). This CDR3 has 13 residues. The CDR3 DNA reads TGCAGTGCTCCCCGACAGGGGGCTGACGAGCAGTACTTC. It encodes CSAPRQGADEQYF.

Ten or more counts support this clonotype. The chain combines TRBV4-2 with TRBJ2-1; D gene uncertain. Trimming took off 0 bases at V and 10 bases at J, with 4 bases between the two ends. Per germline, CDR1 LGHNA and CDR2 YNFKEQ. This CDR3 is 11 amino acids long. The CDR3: CASSQDWEQFF. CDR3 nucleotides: TGTGCCAGCAGCCAAGACTGGGAGCAGTTCTTC.

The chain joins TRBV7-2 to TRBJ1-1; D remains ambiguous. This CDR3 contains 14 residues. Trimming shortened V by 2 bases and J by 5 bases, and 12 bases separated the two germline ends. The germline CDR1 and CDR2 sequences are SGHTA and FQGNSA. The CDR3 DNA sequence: TGTGCCAGCAGCTTATTTGAGGCGATGACTGAAGCTTTCTTT. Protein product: CASSLFEAMTEAFF.

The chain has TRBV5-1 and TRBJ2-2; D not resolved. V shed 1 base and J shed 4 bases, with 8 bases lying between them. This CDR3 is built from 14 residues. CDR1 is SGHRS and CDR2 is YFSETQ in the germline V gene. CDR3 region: CASSLRSGTGELFF. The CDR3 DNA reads TGCGCCAGCAGCTTGCGCTCTGGCACCGGGGAGCTGTTTTTT.

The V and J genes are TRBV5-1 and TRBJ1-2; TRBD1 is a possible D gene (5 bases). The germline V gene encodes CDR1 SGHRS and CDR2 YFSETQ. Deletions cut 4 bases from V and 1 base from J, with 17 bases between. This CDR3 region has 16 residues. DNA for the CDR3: TGCGCCAGCAGCACCGGGACGGGGTCGCATAACTATGGCTACACCTTC. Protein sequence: CASSTGTGSHNYGYTF.

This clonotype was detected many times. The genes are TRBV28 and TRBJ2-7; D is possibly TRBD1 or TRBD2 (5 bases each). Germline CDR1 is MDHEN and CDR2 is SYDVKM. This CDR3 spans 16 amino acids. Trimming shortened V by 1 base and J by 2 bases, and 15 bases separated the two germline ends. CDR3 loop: CASSLSKTTGPYEQYF. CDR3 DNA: TGTGCCAGCAGTTTATCGAAAACTACGGGGCCCTACGAGCAGTACTTC.

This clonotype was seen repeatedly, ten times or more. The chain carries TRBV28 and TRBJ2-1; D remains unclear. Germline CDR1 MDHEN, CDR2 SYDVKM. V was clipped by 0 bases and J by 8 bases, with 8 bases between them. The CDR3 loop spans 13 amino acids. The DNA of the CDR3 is TGTGCCAGCAGTTTATGGGGCGAGGATGAGCAGTTCTTC. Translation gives CASSLWGEDEQFF.

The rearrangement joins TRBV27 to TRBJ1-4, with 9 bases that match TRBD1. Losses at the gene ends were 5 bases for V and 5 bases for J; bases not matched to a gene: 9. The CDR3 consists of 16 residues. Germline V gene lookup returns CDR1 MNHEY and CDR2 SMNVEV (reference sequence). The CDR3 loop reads CASSPLIGTGNEKLFF. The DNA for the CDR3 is TGTGCCAGCAGTCCACTGATCGGGACAGGGAATGAAAAACTGTTTTTT.

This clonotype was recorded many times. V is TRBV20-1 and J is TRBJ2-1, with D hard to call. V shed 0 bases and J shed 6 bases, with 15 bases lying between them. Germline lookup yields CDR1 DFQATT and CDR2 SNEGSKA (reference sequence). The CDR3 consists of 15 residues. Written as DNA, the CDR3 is TGCAGTGCTAGAGATTACTCCAGCAAGCTCAATGAGCAGTTCTTC. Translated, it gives CSARDYSSKLNEQFF.

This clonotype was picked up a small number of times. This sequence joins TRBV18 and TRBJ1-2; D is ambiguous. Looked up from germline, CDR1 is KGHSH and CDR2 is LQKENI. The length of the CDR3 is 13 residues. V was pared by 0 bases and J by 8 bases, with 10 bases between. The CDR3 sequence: CASSPPLGDGYTF. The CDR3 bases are TGTGCCAGCTCACCACCGCTGGGTGACGGCTACACCTTC.

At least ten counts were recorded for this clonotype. CDR3 DNA sequence: TGCGCCAGCAGCCAAGATCGCCGGGAGGGCCCCGATACGCAGTATTTT. Its translation: CASSQDRREGPDTQYF. The chain combines TRBV4-3 with TRBJ2-3; 8 positions match TRBD2. Germline V gives CDR1 LGHNA, CDR2 YSLEER. The CDR3 is 16 residues long. J was trimmed by 6 bases and V by 0 bases; bases with no gene match: 8.

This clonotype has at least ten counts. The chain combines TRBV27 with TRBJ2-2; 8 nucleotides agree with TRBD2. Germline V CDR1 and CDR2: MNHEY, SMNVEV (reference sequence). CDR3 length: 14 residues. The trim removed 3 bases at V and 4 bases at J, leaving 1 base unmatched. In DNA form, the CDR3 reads TGTGCCAGCAGTTTCGGGAGGGGCACCGGGGAGCTGTTTTTT. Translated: CASSFGRGTGELFF.

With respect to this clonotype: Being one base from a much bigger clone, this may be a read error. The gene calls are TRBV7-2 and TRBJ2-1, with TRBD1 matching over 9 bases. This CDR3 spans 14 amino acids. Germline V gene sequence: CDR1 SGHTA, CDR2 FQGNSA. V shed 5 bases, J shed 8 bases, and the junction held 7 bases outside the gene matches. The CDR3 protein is CASSHRTGDDEQFF. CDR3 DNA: TGTGCCAGCAGCCACCGGACAGGGGACGATGAGCAGTTCTTC.

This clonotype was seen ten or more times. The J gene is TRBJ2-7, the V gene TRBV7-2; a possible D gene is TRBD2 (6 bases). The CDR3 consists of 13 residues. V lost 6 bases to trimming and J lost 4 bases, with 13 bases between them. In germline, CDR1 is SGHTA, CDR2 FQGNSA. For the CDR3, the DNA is TGTGCCAGCAGTTGGGAGGTTAAGTACGAGCAGTACTTC. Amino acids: CASSWEVKYEQYF.

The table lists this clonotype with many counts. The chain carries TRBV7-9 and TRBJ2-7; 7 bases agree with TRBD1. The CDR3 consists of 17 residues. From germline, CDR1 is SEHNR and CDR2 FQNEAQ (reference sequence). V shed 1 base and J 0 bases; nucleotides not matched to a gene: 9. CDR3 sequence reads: CASSLGVSRDSSYEQYF. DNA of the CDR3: TGTGCCAGCAGCTTAGGAGTGAGTAGGGACAGCTCCTACGAGCAGTACTTC.

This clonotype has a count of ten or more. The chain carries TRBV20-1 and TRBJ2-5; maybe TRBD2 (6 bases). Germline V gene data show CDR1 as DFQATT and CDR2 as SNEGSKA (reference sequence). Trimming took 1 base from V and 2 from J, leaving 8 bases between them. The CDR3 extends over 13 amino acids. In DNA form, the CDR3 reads TGCAGTGCTAGAGGGCTAGCGCAAGAGACCCAGTACTTC. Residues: CSARGLAQETQYF.

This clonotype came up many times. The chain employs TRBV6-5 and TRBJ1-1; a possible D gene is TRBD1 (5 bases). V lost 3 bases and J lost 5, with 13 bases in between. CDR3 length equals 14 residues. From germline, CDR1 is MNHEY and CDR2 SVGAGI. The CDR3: CASSYDAGGTEAFF. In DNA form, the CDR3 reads TGTGCCAGCAGTTATGACGCGGGGGGGACTGAAGCTTTCTTT.

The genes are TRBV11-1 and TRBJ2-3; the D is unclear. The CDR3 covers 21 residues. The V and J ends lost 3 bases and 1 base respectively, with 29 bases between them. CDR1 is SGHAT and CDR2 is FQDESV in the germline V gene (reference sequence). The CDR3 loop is CASSFGLSLPPAPGGTDTQYF. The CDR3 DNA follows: TGTGCCAGCAGCTTCGGCCTTTCCCTGCCCCCTGCGCCCGGAGGCACAGATACGCAGTATTTT.

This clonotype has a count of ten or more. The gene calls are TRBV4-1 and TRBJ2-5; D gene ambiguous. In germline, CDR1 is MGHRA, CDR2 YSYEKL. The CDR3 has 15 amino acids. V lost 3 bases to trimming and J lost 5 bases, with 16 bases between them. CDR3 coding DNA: TGCGCCAGCAGCCAGGAAACAATCTTCCGGGAGACCCAGTACTTC. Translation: CASSQETIFRETQYF.

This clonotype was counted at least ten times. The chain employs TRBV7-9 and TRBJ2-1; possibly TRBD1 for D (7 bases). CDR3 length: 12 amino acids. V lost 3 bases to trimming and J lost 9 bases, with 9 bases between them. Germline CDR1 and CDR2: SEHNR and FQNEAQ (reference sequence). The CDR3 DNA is TGTGCCAGCAGCTTTCAGGGGGGTGAGCAGTTCTTC. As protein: CASSFQGGEQFF.

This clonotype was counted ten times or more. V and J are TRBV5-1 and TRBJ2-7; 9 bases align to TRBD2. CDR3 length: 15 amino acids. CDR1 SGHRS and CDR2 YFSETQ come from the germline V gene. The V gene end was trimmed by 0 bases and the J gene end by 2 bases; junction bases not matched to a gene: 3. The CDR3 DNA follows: TGCGCCAGCAGCTTGGCTAGCGGGATCACCTACGAGCAGTACTTC. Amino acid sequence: CASSLASGITYEQYF. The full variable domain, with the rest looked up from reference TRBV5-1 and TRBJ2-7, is KAGVTQTPRYLIKTRGQQVTLSCSPISGHRSVSWYQQTPGQGLQFLFEYFSETQRNKGNFPGRFSGRQFSNSRSEMNVSTLELGDSALYLCASSLASGITYEQYFGPGTRLTVT.

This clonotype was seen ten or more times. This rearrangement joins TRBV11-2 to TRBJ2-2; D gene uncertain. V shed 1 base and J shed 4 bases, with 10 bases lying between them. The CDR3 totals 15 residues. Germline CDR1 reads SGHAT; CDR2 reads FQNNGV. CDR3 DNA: TGTGCCAGCAGCTTAGGGGGTTACTCCACCGGGGAGCTGTTTTTT. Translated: CASSLGGYSTGELFF.

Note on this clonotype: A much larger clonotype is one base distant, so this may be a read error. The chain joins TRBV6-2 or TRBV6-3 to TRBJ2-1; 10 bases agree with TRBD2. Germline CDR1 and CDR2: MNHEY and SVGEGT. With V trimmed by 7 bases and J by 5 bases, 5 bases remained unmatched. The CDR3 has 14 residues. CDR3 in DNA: TGTGCCAGCACAGGACTAGCGGCGAACAATGAGCAGTTCTTC. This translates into CASTGLAANNEQFF.

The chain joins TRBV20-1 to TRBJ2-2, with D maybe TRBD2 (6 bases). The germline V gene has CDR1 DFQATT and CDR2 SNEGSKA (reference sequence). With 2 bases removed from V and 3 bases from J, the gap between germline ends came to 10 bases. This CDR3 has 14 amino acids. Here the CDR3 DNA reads TGCAGTGCTAGATGGGACTTCTACACCGGGGAGCTGTTTTTT. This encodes CSARWDFYTGELFF.

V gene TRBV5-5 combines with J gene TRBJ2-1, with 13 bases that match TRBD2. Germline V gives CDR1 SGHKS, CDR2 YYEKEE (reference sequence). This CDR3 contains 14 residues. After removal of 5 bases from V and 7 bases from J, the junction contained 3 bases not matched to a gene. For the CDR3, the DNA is TGTGCCAGCAGACCGGGACTAGCGGGGAATGAGCAGTTCTTC. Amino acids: CASRPGLAGNEQFF.